The rows below give T cell receptor beta chains drawn from one sample of a study of T cells in Graves' hyperthyroidism and ophthalmopathy. TCRdb fed the multiplex PCR reads into MiXCR, producing one record per CDR3 protein. The table shows around 370,000 distinct CDR3 sequences, with around 20% occurring only once. The sample taken for sequencing was blood. The receptors were gathered from a man younger than 30 with Graves' ophthalmopathy. Both conserved end residues are part of each CDR3. D genes are given only for firm matches. Size is stated for part of the rows, as once, few or many counts, or as a class when the clone is expanded.

CDR3 protein | CDR3 DNA | D gene | J gene | V gene | clone size
CASSLGAGDGYTF | TGTGCCAGCAGCTTAGGGGCAGGGGATGGCTACACCTTC | NA | TRBJ1-2 | TRBV7-6 | many
CASSLVIPAGDPNTGELFF | TGTGCCAGCAGCTTAGTAATTCCTGCGGGGGACCCGAACACCGGGGAGCTGTTTTTT | TRBD2 | TRBJ2-2 | TRBV11-2 | NA
CASSLGGVRNDQPQHF | TGTGCCAGCAGTCTCGGAGGGGTCCGAAACGATCAGCCCCAGCATTTT | NA | TRBJ1-5 | TRBV28 | few
CATSENGTGGRYGYTF | TGTGCCACCAGTGAAAACGGGACAGGGGGCCGGTATGGCTACACCTTC | TRBD1 | TRBJ1-2 | TRBV24-1 | many
CASSIPGADYEQYF | TGTGCCAGCAGCATACCCGGGGCGGATTACGAGCAGTACTTC | NA | TRBJ2-7 | TRBV7-2 | NA
CASAGAVTLGGYTF | TGTGCCAGCGCCGGAGCAGTCACCCTTGGCGGATACACCTTC | NA | TRBJ1-2 | TRBV11-1 | many
CASSGQGTANIQYF | TGTGCCAGCAGTGGACAGGGAACGGCAAACATTCAGTACTTC | TRBD1 | TRBJ2-4 | TRBV2 | few
CASGPGIAGQETQYF | TGTGCCAGTGGCCCTGGGATAGCGGGCCAAGAGACCCAGTACTTC | TRBD2 | TRBJ2-5 | TRBV19 | NA
CASSLSGTGDEQFF | TGTGCCAGCAGTTTAAGCGGAACGGGCGATGAGCAGTTCTTC | NA | TRBJ2-1 | TRBV2 | many
CASSPMFDNYEQYF | TGTGCCAGCAGCCCCATGTTCGACAACTACGAGCAGTACTTC | NA | TRBJ2-7 | TRBV3-1 | many
CASSALMAGVPRDAFF | TGTGCCAGCAGCGCGCTCATGGCCGGGGTCCCGCGGGACGCTTTCTTT | NA | TRBJ1-1 | TRBV7-9 | many
CASSEVGISNTGELFF | TGTGCCAGCAGTGAAGTGGGGATCTCGAACACCGGGGAGCTGTTTTTT | NA | TRBJ2-2 | TRBV6-1 | many
CASSVDGASSYNEQFF | TGTGCCAGCAGCGTAGACGGGGCGAGCTCCTACAATGAGCAGTTCTTC | NA | TRBJ2-1 | TRBV9 | few
CASSFGGLSYEQYF | TGCGCCAGCAGCTTTGGGGGCCTCTCCTACGAGCAGTACTTC | NA | TRBJ2-7 | TRBV5-1 | NA
CASSYRQEADEQFF | TGTGCCAGCAGTTACCGACAGGAGGCAGATGAGCAGTTCTTC | NA | TRBJ2-1 | TRBV6-2/TRBV6-3 | few
CASSVEGKETQYF | TGTGCCAGCAGCGTAGAAGGGAAAGAGACCCAGTACTTC | NA | TRBJ2-5 | TRBV9 | many
CASSLDHTDTQYF | TGCGCCAGCAGCCTAGACCACACAGATACGCAGTATTTT | NA | TRBJ2-3 | TRBV5-1 | many
CASSPTSGGVIYNEQFF | TGCGCCAGCAGTCCTACTAGCGGGGGCGTTATTTACAATGAGCAGTTCTTC | TRBD2 | TRBJ2-1 | TRBV10-1 | few
CATSALGQPPNTGELFF | TGTGCCACCAGTGCCCTAGGACAACCACCGAACACCGGGGAGCTGTTTTTT | NA | TRBJ2-2 | TRBV24-1 | few
CAISAGSGSQYF | TGTGCCATCAGTGCGGGGTCAGGGTCGCAGTATTTT | NA | TRBJ2-3 | TRBV10-3 | many
CASSFSYGGNTGELFF | TGTGCCAGCAGTTTTAGTTACGGGGGGAACACCGGGGAGCTGTTTTTT | NA | TRBJ2-2 | TRBV12-3/TRBV12-4 | many
CASSEMGSGNEKLFF | TGTGCCAGCAGTGAGATGGGGTCGGGTAATGAAAAACTGTTTTTT | NA | TRBJ1-4 | TRBV2 | many
CASSLGWPRTDTQYF | TGTGCCAGCAGCTTAGGATGGCCCCGCACAGATACGCAGTATTTT | NA | TRBJ2-3 | TRBV7-2 | many
CASSQVPGPNEKLFF | TGCGCCAGCAGCCAAGTTCCAGGTCCAAATGAAAAACTGTTTTTT | NA | TRBJ1-4 | TRBV4-1 | few
CSAKFLAGEALREQYF | TGCAGTGCTAAGTTCCTAGCGGGGGAAGCCCTACGGGAGCAGTACTTC | TRBD2 | TRBJ2-7 | TRBV20-1 | many
CASSLGQSVKNIQYF | TGTGCCAGCAGCCTAGGACAGTCTGTCAAAAACATTCAGTACTTC | NA | TRBJ2-4 | TRBV2 | many
CASSTLSTGELFF | TGTGCCAGCAGCACTCTAAGCACCGGGGAGCTGTTTTTT | NA | TRBJ2-2 | TRBV9 | few
CSARKTGGDNSPLHF | TGCAGTGCTAGGAAGACAGGGGGGGATAATTCACCCCTCCACTTT | TRBD1 | TRBJ1-6 | TRBV20-1 | few
CASSQDLPSEGQPQHF | TGTGCCAGCAGCCAAGATCTCCCCTCCGAGGGTCAGCCCCAGCATTTT | NA | TRBJ1-5 | TRBV3-1 | many
CATSRTRGPSNEQFF | TGTGCCACCAGCAGAACCCGGGGCCCTTCCAATGAGCAGTTCTTC | NA | TRBJ2-1 | TRBV15 | NA
CASSVDPLISNEQFF | TGTGCCAGCAGTGTGGATCCCTTGATTAGCAATGAGCAGTTCTTC | NA | TRBJ2-1 | TRBV6-4 | NA
CASSAGDRGLEAFF | TGTGCCAGCAGCGCGGGGGACAGGGGGCTTGAAGCTTTCTTT | TRBD1 | TRBJ1-1 | TRBV9 | NA
CASSPYRSNQPQHF | TGTGCCAGCAGTCCCTATAGAAGCAATCAGCCCCAGCATTTT | NA | TRBJ1-5 | TRBV27 | NA
CASSFPGNTEAFF | TGTGCCAGCAGCTTTCCGGGTAACACTGAAGCTTTCTTT | NA | TRBJ1-1 | TRBV7-9 | many
CASSEKGDRGLEAFF | TGTGCCAGCAGTGAGAAAGGGGACAGGGGGCTTGAAGCTTTCTTT | TRBD1 | TRBJ1-1 | TRBV2 | few
CASAMDRGSNQPQHF | TGTGCCAGTGCGATGGATCGAGGGAGCAATCAGCCCCAGCATTTT | NA | TRBJ1-5 | TRBV19 | many